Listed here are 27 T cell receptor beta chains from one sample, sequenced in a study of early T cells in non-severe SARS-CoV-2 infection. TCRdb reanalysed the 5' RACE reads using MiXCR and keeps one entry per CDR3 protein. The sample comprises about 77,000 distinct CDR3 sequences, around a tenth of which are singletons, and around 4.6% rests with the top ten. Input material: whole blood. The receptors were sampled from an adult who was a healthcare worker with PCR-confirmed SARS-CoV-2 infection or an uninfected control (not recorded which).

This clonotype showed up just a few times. The CDR3 DNA reads as TGTGCCAGCAGCTTAGTTGGCGGGAGCTTTATGGGGAATGAGCAGTTCTTC. This codes for CASSLVGGSFMGNEQFF. The rearrangement joins TRBV7-2 to TRBJ2-1; TRBD2 agrees at 7 bases. The length of the CDR3 is 17 residues. Per the germline V gene, CDR1 is SGHTA and CDR2 is FQGNSA. J gave up 7 bases and V 1 base, and 13 bases lay outside the gene matches. The full variable domain, its missing parts supplied by reference TRBV7-2 and TRBJ2-1, is GAGVSQSPSNKVTEKGKDVELRCDPISGHTALYWYRQSLGQGLEFLIYFQGNSAPDKSGLPSDRFSAERTGGSVSTLTIQRTQQEDSAVYLCASSLVGGSFMGNEQFFGPGTRLTVL.

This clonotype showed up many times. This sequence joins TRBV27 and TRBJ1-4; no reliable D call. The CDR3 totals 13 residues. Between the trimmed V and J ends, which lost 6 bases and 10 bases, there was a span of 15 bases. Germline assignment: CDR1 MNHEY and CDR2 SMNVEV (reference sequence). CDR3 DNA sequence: TGTGCCAGCAGCCCCCATCTGCGGGGAAAACTGTTTTTT. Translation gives CASSPHLRGKLFF.

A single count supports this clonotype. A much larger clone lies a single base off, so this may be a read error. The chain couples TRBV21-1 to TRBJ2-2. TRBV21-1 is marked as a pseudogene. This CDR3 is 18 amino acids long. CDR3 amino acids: CARSLRPDEARVPGELFF. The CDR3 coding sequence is TGTGCCAGGAGTCTTAGGCCGGACGAAGCTCGCGTCCCCGGGGAGCTGTTTTTT.

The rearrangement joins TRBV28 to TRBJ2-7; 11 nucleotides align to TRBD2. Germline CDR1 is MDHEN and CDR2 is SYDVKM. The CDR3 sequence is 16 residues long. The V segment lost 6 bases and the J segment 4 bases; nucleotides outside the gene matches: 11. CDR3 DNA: TGTGCCAGCAGCGCTCGGGGACTAGCGGATCCTTACGAGCAGTACTTC. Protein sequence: CASSARGLADPYEQYF.

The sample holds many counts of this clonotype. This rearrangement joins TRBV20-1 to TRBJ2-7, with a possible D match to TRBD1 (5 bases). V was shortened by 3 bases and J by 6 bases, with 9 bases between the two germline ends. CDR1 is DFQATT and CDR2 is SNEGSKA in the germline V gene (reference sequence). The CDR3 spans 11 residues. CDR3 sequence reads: CSASRGIEQYF. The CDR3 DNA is TGCAGTGCTAGTAGGGGCATCGAGCAGTACTTC.

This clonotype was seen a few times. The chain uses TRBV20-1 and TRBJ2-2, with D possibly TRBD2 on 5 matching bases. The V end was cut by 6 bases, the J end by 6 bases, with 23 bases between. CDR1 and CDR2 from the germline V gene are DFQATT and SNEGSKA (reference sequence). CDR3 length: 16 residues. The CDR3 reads CSAPRTPGSFSGELFF. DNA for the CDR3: TGCAGTGCCCCCAGGACTCCCGGCAGCTTTTCCGGGGAGCTGTTTTTT.

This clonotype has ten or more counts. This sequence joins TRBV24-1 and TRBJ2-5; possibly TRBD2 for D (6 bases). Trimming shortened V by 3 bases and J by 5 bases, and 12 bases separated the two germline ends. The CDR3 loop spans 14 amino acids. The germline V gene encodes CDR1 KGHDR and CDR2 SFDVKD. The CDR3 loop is CATSDPGTLETQYF. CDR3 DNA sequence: TGTGCCACCAGTGATCCGGGGACTTTGGAGACCCAGTACTTC.

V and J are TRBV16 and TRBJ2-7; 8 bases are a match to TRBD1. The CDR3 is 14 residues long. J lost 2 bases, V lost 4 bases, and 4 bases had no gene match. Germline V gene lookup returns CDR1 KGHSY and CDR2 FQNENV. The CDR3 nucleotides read TGTGCCAGCAGCCCCGACAGGGGAACCTACGAGCAGTACTTC. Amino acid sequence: CASSPDRGTYEQYF.

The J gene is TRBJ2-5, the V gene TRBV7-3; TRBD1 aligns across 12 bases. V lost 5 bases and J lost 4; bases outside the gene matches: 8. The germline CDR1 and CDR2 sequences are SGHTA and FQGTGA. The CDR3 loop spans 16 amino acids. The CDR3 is CASSLVGQGAGETQYF. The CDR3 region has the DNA TGTGCCAGCAGCCTGGTGGGACAGGGGGCAGGAGAGACCCAGTACTTC.

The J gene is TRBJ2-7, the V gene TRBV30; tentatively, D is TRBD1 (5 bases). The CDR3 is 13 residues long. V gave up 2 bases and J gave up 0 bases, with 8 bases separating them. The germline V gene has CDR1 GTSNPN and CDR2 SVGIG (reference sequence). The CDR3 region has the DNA TGTGCCTGGAGTAAGGACACCTCCTACGAGCAGTACTTC. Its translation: CAWSKDTSYEQYF.

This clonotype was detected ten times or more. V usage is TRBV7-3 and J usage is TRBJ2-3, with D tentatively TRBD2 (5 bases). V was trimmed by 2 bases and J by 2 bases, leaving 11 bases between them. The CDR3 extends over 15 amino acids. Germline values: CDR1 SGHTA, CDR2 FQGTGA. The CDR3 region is CASSLLSSATDTQYF. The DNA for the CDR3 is TGTGCCAGCAGCTTATTGAGTAGCGCCACAGATACGCAGTATTTT.

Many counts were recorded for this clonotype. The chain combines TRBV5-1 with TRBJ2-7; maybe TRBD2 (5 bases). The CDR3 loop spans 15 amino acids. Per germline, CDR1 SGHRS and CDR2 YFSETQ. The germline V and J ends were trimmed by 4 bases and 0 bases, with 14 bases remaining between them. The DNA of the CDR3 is TGCGCCAGCAGCCCCGCCGGAGGAAGCTCCTACGAGCAGTACTTC. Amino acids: CASSPAGGSSYEQYF. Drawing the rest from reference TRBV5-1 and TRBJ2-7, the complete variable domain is KAGVTQTPRYLIKTRGQQVTLSCSPISGHRSVSWYQQTPGQGLQFLFEYFSETQRNKGNFPGRFSGRQFSNSRSEMNVSTLELGDSALYLCASSPAGGSSYEQYFGPGTRLTVT.

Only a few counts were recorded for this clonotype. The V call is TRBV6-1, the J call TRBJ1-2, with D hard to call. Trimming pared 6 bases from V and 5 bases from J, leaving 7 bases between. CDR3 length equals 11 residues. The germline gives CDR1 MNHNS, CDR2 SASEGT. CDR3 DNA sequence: TGTGCCAGCAGGCCCGAGTATGGCTACACCTTC. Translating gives CASRPEYGYTF.

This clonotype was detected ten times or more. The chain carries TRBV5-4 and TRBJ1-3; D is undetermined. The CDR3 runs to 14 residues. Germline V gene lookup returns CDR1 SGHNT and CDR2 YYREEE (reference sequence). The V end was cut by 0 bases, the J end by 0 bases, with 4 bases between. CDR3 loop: CASSLAASGNTIYF. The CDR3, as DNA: TGTGCCAGCAGCTTGGCGGCCTCTGGAAACACCATATATTTT.

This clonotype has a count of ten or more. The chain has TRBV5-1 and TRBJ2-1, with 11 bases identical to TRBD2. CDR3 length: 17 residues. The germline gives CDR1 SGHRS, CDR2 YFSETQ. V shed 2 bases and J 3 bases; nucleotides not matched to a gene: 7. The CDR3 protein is CASSFLSGRALYNEQFF. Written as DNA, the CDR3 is TGCGCCAGCAGCTTTCTTAGCGGGAGGGCCCTCTACAATGAGCAGTTCTTC.

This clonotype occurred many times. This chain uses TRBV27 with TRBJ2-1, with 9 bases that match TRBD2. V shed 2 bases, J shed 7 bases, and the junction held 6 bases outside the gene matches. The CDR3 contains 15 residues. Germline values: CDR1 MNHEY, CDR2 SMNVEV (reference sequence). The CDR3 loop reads CASSLLAGGPNEQFF. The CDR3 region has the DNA TGTGCCAGCAGTTTACTTGCGGGAGGGCCTAATGAGCAGTTCTTC.

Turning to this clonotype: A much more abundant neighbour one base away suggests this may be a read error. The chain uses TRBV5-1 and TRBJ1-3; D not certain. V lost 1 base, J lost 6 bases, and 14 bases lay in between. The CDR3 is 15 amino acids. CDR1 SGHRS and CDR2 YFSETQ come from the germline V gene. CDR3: CASSLKGVAENTIYF. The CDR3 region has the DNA TGCGCCAGCAGCTTGAAGGGTGTGGCTGAAAACACCATATATTTT.

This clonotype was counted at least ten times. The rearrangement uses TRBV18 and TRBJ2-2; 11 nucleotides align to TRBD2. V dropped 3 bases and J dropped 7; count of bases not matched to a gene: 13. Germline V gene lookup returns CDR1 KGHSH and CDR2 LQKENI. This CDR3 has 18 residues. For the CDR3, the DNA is TGTGCCAGCTCACCGGTCTCTAGCGGGGGGCGAACTGGCGGGGAGCTGTTTTTT. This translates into CASSPVSSGGRTGGELFF.

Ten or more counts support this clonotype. The DNA for the CDR3 is TGTGCCAGCAATACCGCCTACGAGCAGTACTTC. Translating it yields CASNTAYEQYF. This chain links TRBV2 with TRBJ2-7; no clear D. This CDR3 is built from 11 residues. The ends were cut back, 7 bases at V and 2 bases at J, with 6 bases in the middle. CDR1 is SNHLY, CDR2 FYNNEI, per germline.

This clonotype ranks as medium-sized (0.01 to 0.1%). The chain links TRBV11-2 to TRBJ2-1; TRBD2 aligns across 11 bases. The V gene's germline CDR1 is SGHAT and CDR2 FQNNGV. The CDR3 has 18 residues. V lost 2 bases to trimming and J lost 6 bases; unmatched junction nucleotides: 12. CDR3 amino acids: CASSLSASGLAGSNEQFF. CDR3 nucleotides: TGTGCCAGCAGCTTAAGCGCATCAGGACTAGCGGGCTCCAATGAGCAGTTCTTC.

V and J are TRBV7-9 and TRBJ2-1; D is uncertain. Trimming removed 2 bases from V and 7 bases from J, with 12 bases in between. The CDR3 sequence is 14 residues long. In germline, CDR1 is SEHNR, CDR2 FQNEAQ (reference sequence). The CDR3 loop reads CASSLTRQGNEQFF. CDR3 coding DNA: TGTGCCAGCAGCTTAACCCGCCAAGGGAATGAGCAGTTCTTC.

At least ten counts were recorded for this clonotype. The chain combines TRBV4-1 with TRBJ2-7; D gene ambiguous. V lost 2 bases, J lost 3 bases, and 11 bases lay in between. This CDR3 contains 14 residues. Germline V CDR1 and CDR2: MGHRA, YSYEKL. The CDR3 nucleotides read TGCGCCAGCAGCCAAACCACTCCTTACTACGAGCAGTACTTC. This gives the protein CASSQTTPYYEQYF.

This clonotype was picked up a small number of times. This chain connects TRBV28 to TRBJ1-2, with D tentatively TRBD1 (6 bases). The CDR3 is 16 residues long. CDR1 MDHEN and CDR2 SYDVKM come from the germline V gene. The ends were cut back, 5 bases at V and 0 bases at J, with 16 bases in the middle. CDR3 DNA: TGTGCCAGCAGTCCGTCCCAAGGGGGGCCTAACTATGGCTACACCTTC. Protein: CASSPSQGGPNYGYTF.

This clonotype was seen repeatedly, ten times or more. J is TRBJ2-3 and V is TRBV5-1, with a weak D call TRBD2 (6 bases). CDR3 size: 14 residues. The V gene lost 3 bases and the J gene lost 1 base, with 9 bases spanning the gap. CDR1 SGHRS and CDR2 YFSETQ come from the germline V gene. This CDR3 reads CASSSGDRTDTQYF. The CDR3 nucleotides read TGCGCCAGCAGCTCGGGGGACCGCACAGATACGCAGTATTTT.

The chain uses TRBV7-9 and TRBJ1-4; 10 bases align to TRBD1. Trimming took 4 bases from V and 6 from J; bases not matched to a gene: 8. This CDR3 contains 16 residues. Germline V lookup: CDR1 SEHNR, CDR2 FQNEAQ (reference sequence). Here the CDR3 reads CASSSSPGTGDEKLFF. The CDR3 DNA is TGTGCCAGCAGCTCCTCCCCCGGGACAGGGGATGAAAAACTGTTTTTT.

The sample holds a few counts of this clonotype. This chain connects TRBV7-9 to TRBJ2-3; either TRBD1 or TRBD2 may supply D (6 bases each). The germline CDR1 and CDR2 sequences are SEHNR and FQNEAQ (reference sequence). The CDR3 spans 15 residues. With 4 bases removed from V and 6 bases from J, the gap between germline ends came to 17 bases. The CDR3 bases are TGTGCCAGCAGCTGGCGGGAACTAGGGGGGGATACGCAGTATTTT. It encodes CASSWRELGGDTQYF.

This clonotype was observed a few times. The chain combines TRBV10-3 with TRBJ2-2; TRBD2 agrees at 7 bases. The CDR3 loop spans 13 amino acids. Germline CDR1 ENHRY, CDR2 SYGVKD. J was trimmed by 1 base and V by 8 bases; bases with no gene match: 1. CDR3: CAIGRENTGELFF. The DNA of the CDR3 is TGTGCCATCGGGAGGGAGAACACCGGGGAGCTGTTTTTT.